Sequencing of this TCR beta chain was carried out in a study of cytomegalovirus exposure and HLA in healthy donors. About the study: The same platform was used for the 110 or so validation repertoires and the roughly 640 first-cohort repertoires, a later analysis reported. General study findings and limits: The study flagged roughly 150 TCR beta chains as cytomegalovirus-associated. The classifier was said to identify cytomegalovirus status with high specificity and sensitivity.

The CDR3 covers 14 residues. Germline lookup yields CDR1 SGHAT and CDR2 FQNNGV. The ends were cut back, 1 base at V and 3 bases at J, with 7 bases in the middle. Sequenced by immunoSEQ multiplex PCR; TCRdb stores in-frame clones only, minus some. Of 200,000 to 300,000 clones in the sample, 90% are singletons; the top ten hold 3.1%. With respect to this clone: Its specificity is unknown.

Separate from the approximately 670-subject first cohort, the 120-subject validation cohort was the one that the donors belonged to. The chain links TRBV11-2 to TRBJ1-5, with D possibly matching TRBD1 (5 bases). The source of this sequence is a young woman in good health and CMV-seronegative. Sequenced sample: PBMCs. CDR3 coding DNA: TGTGCCAGCAGCTTAGCAGGGCCCAATCAGCCCCAGCATTTT. Its translation is CASSLAGPNQPQHF.